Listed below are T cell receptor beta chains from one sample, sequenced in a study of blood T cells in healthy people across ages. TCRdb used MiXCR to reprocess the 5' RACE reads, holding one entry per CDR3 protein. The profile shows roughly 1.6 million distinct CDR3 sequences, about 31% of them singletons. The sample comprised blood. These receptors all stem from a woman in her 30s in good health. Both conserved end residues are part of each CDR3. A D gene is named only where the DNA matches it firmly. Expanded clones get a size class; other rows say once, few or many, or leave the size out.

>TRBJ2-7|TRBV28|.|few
CASIGRDGFYEQYF
TGTGCCAGCATTGGACGGGACGGATTCTACGAGCAGTACTTC
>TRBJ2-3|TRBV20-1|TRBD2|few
CSALRGGRALYTDTQYF
TGCAGTGCCCTCCGGGGCGGGAGGGCCCTCTACACAGATACGCAGTATTTT
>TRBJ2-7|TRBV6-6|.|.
CASRRAGTPYEQYF
TGTGCCAGCAGGCGCGCAGGGACGCCCTACGAGCAGTACTTC
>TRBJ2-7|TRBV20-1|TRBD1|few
CSAGQGLPEQQYF
TGCAGTGCTGGACAGGGGCTTCCGGAACAGCAGTACTTC
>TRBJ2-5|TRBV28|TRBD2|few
CASSSALASGDQETQYF
TGTGCCAGCAGTTCCGCCCTTGCTAGCGGGGACCAAGAGACCCAGTACTTC
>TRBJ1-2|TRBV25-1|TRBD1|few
CASSEDDRGRYGYTF
TGTGCCAGCAGTGAAGACGACAGGGGAAGGTATGGCTACACCTTC
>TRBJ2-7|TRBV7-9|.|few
CASSGGLETYEQYF
TGTGCCAGCAGCGGGGGACTGGAGACCTACGAGCAGTACTTC
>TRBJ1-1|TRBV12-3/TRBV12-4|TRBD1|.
CATSLGGTGGFAEAFF
TGTGCCACCTCCCTAGGGGGGACAGGGGGCTTCGCTGAAGCTTTCTTT
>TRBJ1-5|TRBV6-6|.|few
CASSYSYSNQPQHF
TGTGCCAGCAGTTACTCTTACAGCAATCAGCCCCAGCATTTT
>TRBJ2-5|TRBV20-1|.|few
CGARVPRSGPLLQETQYF
TGCGGTGCTAGAGTTCCCCGTAGCGGCCCTCTACTCCAAGAGACCCAGTACTTC
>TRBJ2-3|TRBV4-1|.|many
CASSQEQVEDTQYF
TGCGCCAGCAGCCAGGAGCAGGTTGAAGATACGCAGTATTTT
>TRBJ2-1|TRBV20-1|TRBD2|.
CSARGGRGDEQFF
TGCAGTGCTAGAGGGGGACGGGGGGATGAGCAGTTCTTC
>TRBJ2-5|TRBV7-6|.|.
CASSEKITGMGETQYF
TGTGCCAGCTCCGAGAAAATTACAGGGATGGGGGAGACCCAGTACTTC
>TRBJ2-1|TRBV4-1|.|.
CASSQVQGVYNEQFF
TGCGCCAGCAGCCAAGTGCAGGGCGTCTACAATGAGCAGTTCTTC
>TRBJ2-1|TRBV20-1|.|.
CSAGGVGAYNKQFF
TGCAGTGCGGGGGGAGTCGGGGCTTACAATAAGCAGTTCTTC
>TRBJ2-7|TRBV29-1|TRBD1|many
CSGNRDREFWLASSHYEQYF
TGCAGCGGGAACCGGGACAGGGAATTCTGGCTAGCAAGCTCACACTACGAGCAGTACTTC
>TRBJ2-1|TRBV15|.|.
CATSMRQDPYNEQFF
TGTGCCACCAGTATGAGACAGGATCCCTACAATGAGCAGTTCTTC
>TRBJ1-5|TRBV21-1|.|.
CASITVGTNQPQHF
TGTGCCAGCATCACTGTCGGTACCAATCAGCCCCAGCATTTT
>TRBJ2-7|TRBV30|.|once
CAWSDRTYSYEQYF
TGTGCCTGGAGTGATCGGACTTACTCCTACGAGCAGTACTTC
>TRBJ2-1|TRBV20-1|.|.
CSASSGDNLGNKQFF
TGCAGTGCTAGCTCCGGCGATAATCTGGGGAATAAGCAGTTCTTC
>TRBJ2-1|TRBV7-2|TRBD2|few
CASSLVRTSLFF
TGTGCCAGCAGCTTAGTTCGGACTAGCCTGTTCTTC
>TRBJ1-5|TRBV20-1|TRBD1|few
CSARDRQGGQPQHF
TGCAGTGCTAGAGATCGACAGGGAGGCCAGCCCCAGCATTTT
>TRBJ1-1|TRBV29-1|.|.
CSVEQTSEAFF
TGCAGCGTTGAACAAACCTCGGAAGCTTTCTTT
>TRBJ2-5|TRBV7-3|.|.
CASSLWNEETQYF
TGTGCCAGCAGCTTATGGAATGAAGAGACCCAGTACTTC
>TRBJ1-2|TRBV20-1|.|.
CSALGTGANYSYTF
TGCAGTGCCTTAGGGACCGGGGCTAACTATAGCTACACCTTC
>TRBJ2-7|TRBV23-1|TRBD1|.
CASSPAGTAYNEQYF
TGCGCCAGCAGTCCAGCCGGGACAGCCTACAATGAGCAGTACTTC
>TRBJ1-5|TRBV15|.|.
CATSRAGSGGNQPQHF
TGTGCCACCAGCAGAGCAGGATCCGGGGGCAATCAGCCCCAGCATTTT
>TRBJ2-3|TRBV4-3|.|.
CASTHRTSADTQYF
TGCGCCAGCACCCACAGGACTTCCGCAGATACGCAGTATTTT
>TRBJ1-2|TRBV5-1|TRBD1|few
CASGTGGEYGYTF
TGCGCCAGCGGGACAGGGGGCGAGTATGGCTACACCTTC
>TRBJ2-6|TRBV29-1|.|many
CSAQVGSGANVLTF
TGCAGCGCGCAAGTTGGGTCTGGGGCCAACGTCCTGACTTTC
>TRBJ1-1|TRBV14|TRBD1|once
CASSQLDRGTEAFF
TGTGCCAGCAGCCAACTAGACAGGGGCACTGAAGCTTTCTTT
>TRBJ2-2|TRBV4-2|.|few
CASSQSSANTGELFF
TGTGCCAGCAGCCAATCTAGCGCCAACACCGGGGAGCTGTTTTTT
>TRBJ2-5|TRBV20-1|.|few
CSAIAAGPKETQYF
TGCAGTGCTATAGCGGCGGGGCCAAAAGAGACCCAGTACTTC
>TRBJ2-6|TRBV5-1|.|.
CASRGTGFSGANVLTF
TGCGCCAGCAGAGGCACAGGGTTCTCTGGGGCCAACGTCCTGACTTTC
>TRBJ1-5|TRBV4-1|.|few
CASSHGPGRGQPQHF
TGCGCCAGCAGCCACGGTCCGGGGAGAGGACAGCCCCAGCATTTT
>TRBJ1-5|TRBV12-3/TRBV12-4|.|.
CASRRKWQGNSNQPQHF
TGTGCCAGCAGGAGGAAGTGGCAGGGGAATAGCAATCAGCCCCAGCATTTT
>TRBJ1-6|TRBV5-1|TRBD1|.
CASSLYVGQENSPLHF
TGCGCCAGCAGCTTGTACGTCGGACAGGAAAATTCACCCCTCCACTTT
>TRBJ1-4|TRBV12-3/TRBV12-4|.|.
CASSSPTGKLFF
TGTGCCAGCAGTTCCCCAACGGGGAAACTGTTTTTT
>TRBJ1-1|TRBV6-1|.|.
CASNELWGGVNTESFF
TGTGCCAGCAACGAACTGTGGGGGGGCGTGAACACTGAATCTTTCTTT
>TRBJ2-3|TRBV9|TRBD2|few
CASSVVASGTSTDTQYF
TGTGCCAGCAGCGTAGTGGCTAGCGGGACTAGCACAGATACGCAGTATTTT
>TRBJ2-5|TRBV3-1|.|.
CASSQELRGHGGGTQYF
TGTGCCAGCAGCCAAGAGTTAAGGGGACACGGCGGGGGGACCCAGTACTTC
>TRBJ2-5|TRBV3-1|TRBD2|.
CASSQGGSGLQETQYF
TGTGCCAGCAGCCAAGGAGGTAGCGGGCTCCAAGAGACCCAGTACTTC